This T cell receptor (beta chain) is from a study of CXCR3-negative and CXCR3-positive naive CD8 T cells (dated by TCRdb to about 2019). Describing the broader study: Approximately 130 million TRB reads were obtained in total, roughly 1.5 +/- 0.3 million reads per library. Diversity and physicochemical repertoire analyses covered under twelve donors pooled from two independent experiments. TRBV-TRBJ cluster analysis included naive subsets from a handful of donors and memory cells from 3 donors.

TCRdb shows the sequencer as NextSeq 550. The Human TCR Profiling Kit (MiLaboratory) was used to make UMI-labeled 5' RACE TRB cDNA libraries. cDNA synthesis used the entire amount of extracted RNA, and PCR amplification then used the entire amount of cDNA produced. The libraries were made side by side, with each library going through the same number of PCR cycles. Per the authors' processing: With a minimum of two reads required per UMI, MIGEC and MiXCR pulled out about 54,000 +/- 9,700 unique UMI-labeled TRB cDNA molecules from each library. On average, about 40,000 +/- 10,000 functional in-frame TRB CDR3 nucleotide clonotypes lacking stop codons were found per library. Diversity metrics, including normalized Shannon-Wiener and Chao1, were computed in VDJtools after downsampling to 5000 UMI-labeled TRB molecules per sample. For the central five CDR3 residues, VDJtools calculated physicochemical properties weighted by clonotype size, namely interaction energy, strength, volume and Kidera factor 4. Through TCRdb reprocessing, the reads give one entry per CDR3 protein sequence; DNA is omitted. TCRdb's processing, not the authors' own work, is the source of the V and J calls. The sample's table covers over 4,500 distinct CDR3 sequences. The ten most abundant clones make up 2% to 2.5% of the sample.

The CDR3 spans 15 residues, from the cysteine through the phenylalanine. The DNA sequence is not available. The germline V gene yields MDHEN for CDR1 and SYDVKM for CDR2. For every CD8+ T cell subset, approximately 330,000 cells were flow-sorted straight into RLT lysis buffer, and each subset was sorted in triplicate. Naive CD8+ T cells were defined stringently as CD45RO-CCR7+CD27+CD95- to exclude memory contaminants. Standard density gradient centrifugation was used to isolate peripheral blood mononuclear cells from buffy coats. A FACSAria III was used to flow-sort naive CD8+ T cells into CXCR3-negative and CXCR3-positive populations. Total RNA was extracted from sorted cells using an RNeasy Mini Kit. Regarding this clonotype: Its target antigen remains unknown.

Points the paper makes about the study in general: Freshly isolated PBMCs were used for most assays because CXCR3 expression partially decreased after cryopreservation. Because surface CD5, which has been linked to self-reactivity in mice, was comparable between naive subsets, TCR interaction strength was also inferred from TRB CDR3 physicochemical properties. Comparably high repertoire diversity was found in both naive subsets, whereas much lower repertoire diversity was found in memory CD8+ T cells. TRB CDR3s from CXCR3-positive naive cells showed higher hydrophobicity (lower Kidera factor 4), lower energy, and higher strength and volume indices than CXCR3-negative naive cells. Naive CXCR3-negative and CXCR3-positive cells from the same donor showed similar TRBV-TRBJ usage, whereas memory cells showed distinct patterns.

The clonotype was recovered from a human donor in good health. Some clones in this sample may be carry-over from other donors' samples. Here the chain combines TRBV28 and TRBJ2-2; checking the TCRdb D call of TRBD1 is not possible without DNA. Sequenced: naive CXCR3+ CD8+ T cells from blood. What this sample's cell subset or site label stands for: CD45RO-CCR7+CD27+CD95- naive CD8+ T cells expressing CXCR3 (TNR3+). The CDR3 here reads CASSFPGENTGELFF. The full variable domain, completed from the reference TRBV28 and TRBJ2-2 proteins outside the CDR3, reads DVKVTQSSRYLVKRTGEKVFLECVQDMDHENMFWYRQDPGLGLRLIYFSYDVKMKEKGDIPEGYSVSREKKERFSLILESASTNQTSMYLCASSFPGENTGELFFGEGSRLTVL.